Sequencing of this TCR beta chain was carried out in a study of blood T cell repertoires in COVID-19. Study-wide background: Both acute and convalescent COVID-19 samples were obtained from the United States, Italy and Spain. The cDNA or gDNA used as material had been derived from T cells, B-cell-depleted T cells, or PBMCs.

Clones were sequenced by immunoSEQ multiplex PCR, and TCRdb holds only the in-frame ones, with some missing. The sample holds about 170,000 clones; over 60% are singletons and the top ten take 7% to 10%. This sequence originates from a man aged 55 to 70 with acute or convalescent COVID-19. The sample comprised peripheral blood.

The CDR3 here is CARGGTGTSYGYTF. CDR3 nucleotide sequence: TGTGCCAGGGGGGGGACCGGGACTTCTTATGGCTACACCTTC. The rearrangement links TRBV2 to TRBJ1-2; D is perhaps TRBD1 (5 bases). In germline, CDR1 is SNHLY, CDR2 FYNNEI. V lost 9 bases, J lost 5 bases, and 19 bases lay in between. CDR3 length: 14 amino acids.